This T cell receptor beta chain was captured in a study of read filtering for tumor transcriptome and immune sequencing. This CDR3 has 13 residues. From germline, CDR1 is LNHDA and CDR2 SQIVND (reference sequence). The V end lost 4 bases, the J end lost 4 bases, and 10 bases lay between the germline ends. This library used around 0.4 ug RNA and molecular barcoded adaptors spanning alpha/delta and beta/gamma chains. TCRdb recomputed calls from the reads with MiXCR, one row per CDR3 protein. The sample consists of about 86,000 distinct CDR3 sequences, about 12% of them appearing once. Specimen: a population of CD138-negative cells sorted from bone marrow. The source of this sequence is a donor at least 40 years old with multiple myeloma. V and J are TRBV19 and TRBJ1-1, with a weak D call TRBD1 (6 bases). The CDR3 loop is CASSTQGSTEAFF. The CDR3 bases are TGTGCCAGTAGTACCCAGGGGAGCACTGAAGCTTTCTTT.